The clone carrying this T cell receptor (beta chain) occurred once. Its antigen is currently unknown. This sample was included in a study of blood T cells in healthy people across ages. General study points: Older age coincided with a roughly linear decline in TCR beta diversity per million T cells.

V gave up 5 bases and J gave up 5 bases, with 15 bases separating them. CDR1 and CDR2 (germline): SEHNR, FQNEAQ (reference sequence). The CDR3 spans 14 residues. The authors ran a second PCR of about 7 to 11 cycles using a sample-barcoded 5' primer and a J-beta primer mix. Every individual sample yielded 3 million or more paired-end reads (each containing CDR3). Via MiXCR, TCRdb re-called the 5' RACE reads, giving one row per CDR3 protein. The table includes 1.5 million to 1.9 million distinct CDR3 sequences, approximately 39% detected once. Sequencing used blood. J is TRBJ1-2 and V is TRBV7-9; possibly TRBD1 for D (6 bases). This TCR was sampled from a woman aged 18-29 years in good health. The CDR3: CASSGGGLRYGYTF. CDR3 coding DNA: TGTGCCAGCAGCGGGGGCGGCCTGAGGTATGGCTACACCTTC. Full variable domain (outside the CDR3, taken from reference TRBV7-9 and TRBJ1-2): DTGVSQNPRHKITKRGQNVTFRCDPISEHNRLYWYRQTLGQGPEFLTYFQNEAQLEKSRLLSDRFSAERPKGSFSTLEIQRTEQGDSAMYLCASSGGGLRYGYTFGSGTRLTVV.